This passage covers 16 T cell receptor beta chains from one sample sequenced in a study of blood T cell repertoires in COVID-19. TCRdb's table, derived via immunoSEQ multiplex PCR, lists solely in-frame clones and lacks some. The sample contains approximately 200,000 clones, more than 80% of which appear only once. The sample was peripheral blood. The receptors here all came from a woman aged 80 or over with COVID-19, enrolled during active disease.

This sequence joins TRBV28 and TRBJ1-2; TRBD1 aligns across 9 bases. CDR3 length: 13 residues. CDR1 is MDHEN, CDR2 SYDVKM, per germline. Germline trimming cut 4 bases from V and 8 bases from J; bases unmatched to any gene: 5. The CDR3 loop is CASSYRGQEGYTF. DNA for the CDR3: TGTGCCAGCAGTTACAGGGGGCAGGAGGGCTACACCTTC.

This chain joins TRBV28 and TRBJ2-1, with D possibly matching TRBD1 (5 bases). The CDR3 loop spans 16 amino acids. The V end lost 0 bases, the J end lost 0 bases, and 9 bases lay between the germline ends. The germline V gene encodes CDR1 MDHEN and CDR2 SYDVKM. The CDR3 DNA follows: TGTGCCAGCAGTTTATGGACAGTGAGCTCCTACAATGAGCAGTTCTTC. This encodes CASSLWTVSSYNEQFF.

The rearrangement uses TRBV5-1 and TRBJ2-3; TRBD2 agrees at 7 bases. Looked up from germline, CDR1 is SGHRS and CDR2 is YFSETQ. The V and J ends lost 7 bases and 1 base, in that order; junction bases with no gene match: 12. The CDR3 length is 16 residues. CDR3 in amino acids: CASRTGGGDGTDTQYF. DNA for the CDR3: TGCGCCAGCCGGACCGGGGGAGGGGACGGCACAGATACGCAGTATTTT.

The chain uses TRBV27 and TRBJ1-5, with a weak D call TRBD1 (6 bases). This CDR3 is 14 amino acids long. With 8 bases removed from V and 6 bases from J, the gap between germline ends came to 17 bases. CDR1 is MNHEY, CDR2 SMNVEV, per germline (reference sequence). The CDR3 nucleotides read TGTGCCAGCCGCGCTGGGGGCTCTGGTCAGCCCCAGCATTTT. Encoded protein: CASRAGGSGQPQHF.

J is TRBJ1-4 and V is TRBV3-1 (or the pseudogene TRBV3-2); no clear D. The CDR3 is 13 amino acids. Germline values: CDR1 LGHDT, CDR2 YNNKEL (reference sequence). The V and J ends lost 2 bases and 5 bases respectively, with 6 bases between them. In DNA, the CDR3 is TGTGCCAGCAGCCAACCGGGGAATGAAAAACTGTTTTTT. It yields the protein CASSQPGNEKLFF.

CDR3 amino acids: CASSPAYRTTDTQYF. For the CDR3, the DNA is TGTGCCAGCTCACCGGCCTACAGGACCACAGATACGCAGTATTTT. This rearrangement joins TRBV18 to TRBJ2-3, with D perhaps TRBD1 (5 bases). V lost 3 bases, J lost 2 bases, and 12 bases lay in between. The CDR3 sequence is 15 residues long. Germline V lookup: CDR1 KGHSH, CDR2 LQKENI.

This chain uses TRBV9 with TRBJ1-6; maybe TRBD1 (5 bases). This CDR3 is 14 amino acids long. Germline V lookup: CDR1 SGDLS, CDR2 YYNGEE. V lost 4 bases and J 10 bases, leaving 15 bases between the germline ends. CDR3 nucleotides: TGTGCCAGCAGCCGCCCGGGACTTGGGTCACCCCTCCACTTT. The encoded protein is CASSRPGLGSPLHF.

The CDR3 here is CASSSQGVRETQYF. CDR3 sequence (DNA): TGTGCCAGCAGCTCCCAGGGGGTCCGGGAGACCCAGTACTTC. The chain couples TRBV11-1 to TRBJ2-5; 7 bases are shared with TRBD1. V shed 4 bases, J shed 5 bases, and the junction held 7 bases outside the gene matches. The CDR3 totals 14 residues. The V gene's germline CDR1 is SGHAT and CDR2 FQDESV (reference sequence).

The J gene is TRBJ2-5, the V gene TRBV11-3; 10 positions agree with TRBD1. J was trimmed by 3 bases and V by 3 bases; bases with no gene match: 4. In germline, CDR1 is SGHNT, CDR2 YENEEA. CDR3 size: 15 residues. CDR3: CASSLRTGGEETQYF. The CDR3 DNA follows: TGTGCCAGCAGCTTGCGGACAGGGGGTGAAGAGACCCAGTACTTC.

This clone has only one observation. The V and J genes are TRBV18 and TRBJ1-4, with D uncertain. The CDR3 is 15 residues long. V was clipped by 4 bases and J by 0 bases, with 9 bases between them. Germline V CDR1 and CDR2: KGHSH, LQKENI. Written as DNA, the CDR3 is TGTGCCAGCTCACGGGCCAAAACAACTAATGAAAAACTGTTTTTT. This translates into CASSRAKTTNEKLFF.

The chain has TRBV2 and TRBJ2-7; TRBD1 matches 11 bases. Per germline, CDR1 SNHLY and CDR2 FYNNEI. The CDR3 spans 14 residues. V lost 6 bases and J lost 3; bases outside the gene matches: 4. The CDR3 coding sequence is TGTGCCAGCAGGGACAGGGGGCTAATCTACGAGCAGTACTTC. Translation: CASRDRGLIYEQYF. The entire variable domain, with the rest obtained from reference TRBV2 and TRBJ2-7, is as follows: EPEVTQTPSHQVTQMGQEVILRCVPISNHLYFYWYRQILGQKVEFLVSFYNNEISEKSEIFDDQFSVERPDGSNFTLKIRSTKLEDSAMYFCASRDRGLIYEQYFGPGTRLTVT.

This chain uses TRBV9 with TRBJ2-3; TRBD1 aligns across 10 bases. Per germline, CDR1 SGDLS and CDR2 YYNGEE. The CDR3 is 14 residues long. V trimming: 8 bases; J trimming: 2 bases; junction bases outside the gene matches: 5. The DNA of the CDR3 is TGTGCCAGTGGGACAGGGGTCACCACAGATACGCAGTATTTT. Translation gives CASGTGVTTDTQYF.

The V and J genes are TRBV10-1 and TRBJ2-2; weak D call: TRBD1 (7 bases). V gave up 4 bases and J gave up 4 bases, with 19 bases separating them. The CDR3 is made up of 17 amino acids. Germline CDR1 WNHNN, CDR2 SYGVQD (reference sequence). CDR3 nucleotides: TGCGCCAGCAGTGGCCGGGGACGACAGGGAGGCACCGGGGAGCTGTTTTTT. As protein: CASSGRGRQGGTGELFF.

The chain has TRBV7-6 and TRBJ1-4; unclear D gene. Germline V gene lookup returns CDR1 SGHVS and CDR2 FNYEAQ. CDR3 length equals 15 residues. Trimming took 5 bases from V and 7 from J, leaving 17 bases between them. CDR3: CASSPSEGWGEKLFF. The DNA for the CDR3 is TGTGCCAGCAGCCCCTCGGAGGGCTGGGGTGAAAAACTGTTTTTT. Variable domain in full (rest from reference TRBV7-6 and TRBJ1-4): GAGVSQSPRYKVTKRGQDVALRCDPISGHVSLYWYRQALGQGPEFLTYFNYEAQQDKSGLPNDRFSAERPEGSISTLTIQRTEQRDSAMYRCASSPSEGWGEKLFFGSGTQLSVL.

This chain links TRBV3-1 (or the pseudogene TRBV3-2) with TRBJ2-7, with TRBD1 matching 9 bases. Germline V gene sequence: CDR1 LGHDT, CDR2 YNNKEL (reference sequence). This CDR3 is built from 13 residues. Trimming removed 4 bases from V and 3 bases from J; junction bases left unmatched: 1. The CDR3 loop is CASSRQGVYEQYF. In DNA, the CDR3 is TGTGCCAGCAGCCGACAGGGGGTCTACGAGCAGTACTTC.

The gene calls are TRBV28 and TRBJ2-7; D remains unclear. V lost 3 bases and J 6 bases, leaving 12 bases between the germline ends. The CDR3 covers 13 residues. Germline values: CDR1 MDHEN, CDR2 SYDVKM. DNA of the CDR3: TGTGCCAGCAGTTTCCCATATCTAGGCGAGCAGTACTTC. This encodes CASSFPYLGEQYF.